This TCR beta chain is from a study of OX40 agonist ivuxolimab in advanced cancers. Study context: Partial responses were achieved by three patients, one with hepatocellular carcinoma and two with cutaneous melanoma.

Data came from immunoSEQ multiplex PCR; TCRdb stores just in-frame clones and leaves some out. Of around 80,000 clones in the sample, around 86% were seen once. Study-wide points: In general, CD8+ T cells held more expanded clones than CD4+ did, on average. Clones of CD4+ and CD8+ blood T cells grew by week 6 at doses of 0.1 to 3.0 mg/kg.

A remark on this clone: Its antigen is undetermined.

The junction had 6 bases not matched to a gene; V was cut back by 5 bases and J by 0 bases. CDR1 and CDR2 from the germline V gene are MNHNY and SVGAGI (reference sequence). The CDR3 has 16 residues. Material: CD4+ or CD8+ T cells sorted from blood, obtained in a trial of the OX40 agonist ivuxolimab. The receptor comes from an adult with an advanced solid tumor such as melanoma, head and neck, liver or kidney cancer. The chain carries TRBV6-6 and TRBJ2-2; 7 bases line up with TRBD2. CDR3 in DNA: TGTGCCAGCAGTGGGTCTAGCGGTTCGAACACCGGGGAGCTGTTTTTT. It encodes CASSGSSGSNTGELFF.